This T cell receptor beta chain was sequenced during a study of Tregs in tolerant kidney transplant recipients. V was pared by 7 bases and J by 9 bases, with 14 bases of the junction left unmatched. The CDR3 is made up of 15 amino acids. From germline, CDR1 is MNHNS and CDR2 SASEGT. Mixed chimerism was transient after nonmyeloablative marrow transplants from related graft donors. Thawed PBMCs were FACS-sorted into unstimulated CD4+CD25+CD127- regulatory T cells, CD4+CD25- non-regulatory cells, CD4 and CD8 cells. A single count supports this clone. No antigen is known for it. Data came from immunoSEQ multiplex PCR; TCRdb stores just in-frame clones and leaves some out. Here the sample spans about 21,000 clones, around 85% being singletons. The study's findings and limits: In tolerant patients, donor-specific Tregs outgrew total Tregs, suggesting antigen-driven expansion. For some patients, primers changed over time, blocking nucleotide-level comparison.

V is TRBV6-1 and J is TRBJ2-1; 8 nucleotides line up with TRBD2. Sequencing used CD8+ T cells from blood (PBMCs), obtained 6 months after the transplant. The receptor's source is a human patient who received a combined kidney and bone marrow transplant. Some T cells may be provided by the graft donor. The CDR3 loop is CASITRGLEIGEQFF. CDR3 DNA sequence: TGTGCCAGCATTACGAGGGGACTAGAGATCGGTGAGCAGTTCTTC.